This T cell receptor beta chain was sequenced during a study of blood T cells in healthy people across ages. The table lists this clonotype with a few counts. For the second PCR, which ran for about 7 to 11 cycles, a sample-barcoded 5' primer and a J-beta primer mix were used. TCRdb passed the 5' RACE reads through MiXCR, listing each CDR3 protein once. The sample includes fewer than 800,000 distinct CDR3 sequences, approximately 25% seen only once; the top ten take 9.4%. With 1 base removed from V and 8 bases from J, the gap between germline ends came to 6 bases. The CDR3 sequence is 12 residues long. These data also featured in a second study, about T cells of mothers and their children. That work contributes: Slightly higher overlap, not significant, was seen in related mother-child pairs than in unrelated pairs.

This TCR was recovered from a boy younger than 18 in good health. The sequenced material came from blood. This chain joins TRBV12-3 or TRBV12-4 and TRBJ2-1; D is unresolved. The CDR3 spells CASSLVRYEQFF. In DNA form, the CDR3 reads TGTGCCAGCAGTTTAGTCCGATATGAGCAGTTCTTC.